This is a list of T cell receptor beta chains from one sample in a study of blood T cell repertoires in COVID-19. TCRdb keeps only in-frame clones here, not all; method: immunoSEQ multiplex PCR. The sample lists roughly 200,000 clones; about 80% were seen once. What was sequenced was peripheral blood. The receptors were gathered from a man in his fifties with active or convalescent COVID-19. Each CDR3 is given with its conserved first and last residue. The D gene is left open where the match is weak. Part of the rows lack a size; the others show once, few, many or a class for expanded clones.

TRBV5-1	TRBD2	12	NA	TRBJ2-1	TGCGCCAGCAGCCCCGGGGGGAATGAGCAGTTCTTC	CASSPGGNEQFF
TRBV12-3/TRBV12-4	NA	13	NA	TRBJ1-4	TGTGCCACTGGGAGGGAATCTAATGAAAAACTGTTTTTT	CATGRESNEKLFF
TRBV27	TRBD1	14	NA	TRBJ1-5	TGTGCCAGCGGAATGACAGGGGGCTTTCAGCCCCAGCATTTT	CASGMTGGFQPQHF
TRBV2	NA	13	few	TRBJ1-1	TGTGCCAGCAGTGCAAACAGGAACACTGAAGCTTTCTTT	CASSANRNTEAFF
TRBV19	NA	11	NA	TRBJ2-1	TGTGCCAGTAGTATCCGGGGTGAGCAGTTCTTC	CASSIRGEQFF
TRBV14	TRBD1	15	NA	TRBJ1-2	TGTGCCAGCAGCGCCCGACAGGGACTCGGCTATGGCTACACCTTC	CASSARQGLGYGYTF
TRBV7-2	TRBD1	15	NA	TRBJ1-2	TGTGCCAGCAGCTTAGGGACAGGGGGATACTATGGCTACACCTTC	CASSLGTGGYYGYTF
TRBV2	NA	12	many	TRBJ1-1	TGTGCCAGCAGTGTAATGAACACTGAAGCTTTCTTT	CASSVMNTEAFF
TRBV5-6	NA	14	NA	TRBJ2-2	TGTGCCAGCAGCCCTGGGCCCTACACCGGGGAGCTGTTTTTT	CASSPGPYTGELFF
TRBV11-2	NA	14	NA	TRBJ2-7	TGTGCCAGCAGCTTACACAGGGCAATAGGCGAGCAGTACTTC	CASSLHRAIGEQYF
TRBV5-1	TRBD2	16	few	TRBJ2-5	TGCGCCAGCAGCTCCCGACTAGCGGGGGGACAAGAGACCCAGTACTTC	CASSSRLAGGQETQYF
TRBV10-3	TRBD2	14	once	TRBJ2-7	TGTGCCATCAGGCCGGGACTAGCGGACTACGAGCAGTACTTC	CAIRPGLADYEQYF
TRBV28	TRBD2	17	NA	TRBJ2-6	TGTGCCAGCATCCCGACTAGCGGGGGACGTGGGGCCAACGTCCTGACTTTC	CASIPTSGGRGANVLTF
TRBV29-1	TRBD1	13	few	TRBJ2-1	TGCAGCGCTGACAGGGAAATTGACAATGAGCAGTTCTTC	CSADREIDNEQFF
TRBV7-8	NA	15	few	TRBJ1-3	TGTGCCAGCAGCTTAGAGCGGAACTCTGGAAACACCATATATTTT	CASSLERNSGNTIYF
TRBV30	NA	16	once	TRBJ1-1	TGTGCCTGGAGAGGGCCGGGGGGCCTCCTAAACACTGAAGCTTTCTTT	CAWRGPGGLLNTEAFF